This is a list of T cell receptor beta chains from one sample in a study of PD-L1 blockade in urothelial cancer. Using immunoSEQ multiplex PCR, the repertoire was profiled, and TCRdb retains in-frame clones only, with some absent. Of about 82,000 clones listed, roughly 90% are singletons. The sample in question was PBMCs, obtained around atezolizumab (anti-PD-L1) treatment. The receptors stem from a woman aged 70-85 years with urothelial cancer. The CDR3 runs from the conserved cysteine through the conserved F or W.

TRBV15	TRBJ2-1	19	CATSREAPSIQGAQVEQFF
TRBV4-3	TRBJ2-5	15	CASSQGTGVSETQYF
TRBV19	TRBJ1-2	14	CASNPRGHNYGYTF
TRBV5-1	TRBJ2-5	16	CASSKLAGGQQETQYF
TRBV20-1	TRBJ2-7	11	CSANGNYEQYF
TRBV2	TRBJ1-1	14	CASNRQKFGTEAFF
TRBV5-4	TRBJ1-1	14	CASRAGTANTEAFF
TRBV7-2	TRBJ2-7	19	CASSLAPLLAGGSYYEQYF
TRBV28	TRBJ1-3	14	CASSTETSGNTIYF
TRBV28	TRBJ2-5	14	CASSTDTSHETQYF
TRBV30	TRBJ1-1	13	CAWSVQSYTEAFF
TRBV19	TRBJ1-5	14	CASSIGAGEQPQHF
TRBV15	TRBJ2-7	17	CATSRANPGQGGYEQYF
TRBV6-5	TRBJ1-2	14	CASSYSAGGSGYTF
TRBV5-4	TRBJ2-5	13	CASSLRGQETQYF
TRBV6-6	TRBJ2-1	16	CASSYSVSGGYNEQFF
TRBV7-3	TRBJ2-3	17	CASSLGAAGDSTDTQYF
TRBV27	TRBJ2-2	15	CASSETGVNTGELFF
TRBV29-1	TRBJ2-3	14	CSVGPGQGTDTQYF
TRBV19	TRBJ1-5	14	CASMEGRIFQPQHF
TRBV6-1	TRBJ2-7	13	CATRQSEHYEQYF
TRBV2	TRBJ2-2	15	CASSPLAGGVGELFF
TRBV15	TRBJ2-7	15	CATSRDPGSPYEQYF
TRBV15	TRBJ2-7	13	CATSREVFYEQYF
TRBV25-1	TRBJ2-4	15	CASSKTGLAKNIQYF
TRBV13	TRBJ2-7	15	CASSTGSSSSYEQYF